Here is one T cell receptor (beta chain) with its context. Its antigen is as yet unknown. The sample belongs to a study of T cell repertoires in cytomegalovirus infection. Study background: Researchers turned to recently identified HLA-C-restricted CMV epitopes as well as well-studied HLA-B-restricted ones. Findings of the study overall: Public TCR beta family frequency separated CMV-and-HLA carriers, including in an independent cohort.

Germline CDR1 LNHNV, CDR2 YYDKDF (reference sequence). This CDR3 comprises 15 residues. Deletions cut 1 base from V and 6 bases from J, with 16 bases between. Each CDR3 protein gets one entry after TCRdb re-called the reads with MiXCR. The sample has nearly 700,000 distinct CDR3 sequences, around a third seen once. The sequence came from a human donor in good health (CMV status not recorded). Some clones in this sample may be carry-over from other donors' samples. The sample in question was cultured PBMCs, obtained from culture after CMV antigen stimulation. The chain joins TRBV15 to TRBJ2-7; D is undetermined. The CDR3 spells CATSRGGGQVVEQYF. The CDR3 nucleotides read TGTGCCACCAGCAGAGGGGGTGGCCAGGTCGTCGAGCAGTACTTC.